This T cell receptor beta chain was sequenced during a study of response to subunit inactivated influenza vaccine. Germline CDR1 and CDR2: SGHTA and FQGNSA. V lost 0 bases and J lost 0, with 9 bases in between. The CDR3 consists of 16 residues. This clonotype was picked up a small number of times. TCRdb used MiXCR to reprocess the RT-PCR reads, holding one entry per CDR3 protein. Of about 780,000 distinct CDR3 sequences listed, less than 20% are singletons. This receptor was obtained from a man between 45 and 60 years old who received an inactivated influenza vaccine. This chain links TRBV7-2 with TRBJ2-1, with D possibly being TRBD1 (5 bases). The starting material was PBMCs from blood, obtained more than 4 days after vaccination. DNA for the CDR3: TGTGCCAGCAGCTTAGCGCGAGACAGCTCCTACAATGAGCAGTTCTTC. As protein: CASSLARDSSYNEQFF. The full variable domain, with the rest looked up from reference TRBV7-2 and TRBJ2-1, is GAGVSQSPSNKVTEKGKDVELRCDPISGHTALYWYRQSLGQGLEFLIYFQGNSAPDKSGLPSDRFSAERTGGSVSTLTIQRTQQEDSAVYLCASSLARDSSYNEQFFGPGTRLTVL.